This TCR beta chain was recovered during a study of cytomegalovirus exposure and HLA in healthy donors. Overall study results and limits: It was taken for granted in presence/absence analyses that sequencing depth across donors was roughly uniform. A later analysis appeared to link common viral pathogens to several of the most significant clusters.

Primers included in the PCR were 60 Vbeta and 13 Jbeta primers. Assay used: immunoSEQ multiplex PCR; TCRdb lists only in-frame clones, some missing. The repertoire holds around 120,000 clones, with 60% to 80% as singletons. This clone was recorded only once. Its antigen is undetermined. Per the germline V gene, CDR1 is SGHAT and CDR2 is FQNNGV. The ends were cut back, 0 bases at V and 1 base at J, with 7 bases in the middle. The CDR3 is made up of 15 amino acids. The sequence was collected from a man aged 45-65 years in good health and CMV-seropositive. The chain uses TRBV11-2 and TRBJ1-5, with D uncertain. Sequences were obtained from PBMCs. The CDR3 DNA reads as TGTGCCAGCAGCTTAGAATCTCAGAGCAATCAGCCCCAGCATTTT. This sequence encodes CASSLESQSNQPQHF. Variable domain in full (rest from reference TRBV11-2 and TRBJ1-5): EAGVAQSPRYKIIEKRQSVAFWCNPISGHATLYWYQQILGQGPKLLIQFQNNGVVDDSQLPKDRFSAERLKGVDSTLKIQPAKLEDSAVYLCASSLESQSNQPQHFGDGTRLSIL.